This T cell receptor beta chain was profiled in a study of T cells in Graves' hyperthyroidism and ophthalmopathy. The CDR3 has 14 residues. Germline loops: CDR1 MDHEN, CDR2 SYDVKM. With 0 bases removed from V and 4 bases from J, the gap between germline ends came to 6 bases. Regions amplified from RNA transcripts were the TCR beta CDR3 regions. Initially, a first-round RT-PCR of the TCR CDR3 employed the HTBI primer set. In TCRdb, the multiplex PCR reads were re-called with MiXCR into one record per CDR3 protein. The sample includes 300,000 to 400,000 distinct CDR3 sequences, 15% to 20% of them seen just once. This clonotype has a handful of counts.

This chain links TRBV28 with TRBJ2-2, with D unclear. What was sequenced was blood. The sequence came from a woman aged 45-59 years with Graves' hyperthyroidism. CDR3 protein: CASSLWSLTGELFF. CDR3 coding DNA: TGTGCCAGCAGTTTATGGTCTCTCACCGGGGAGCTGTTTTTT. Full variable domain (rest looked up from reference TRBV28 and TRBJ2-2): DVKVTQSSRYLVKRTGEKVFLECVQDMDHENMFWYRQDPGLGLRLIYFSYDVKMKEKGDIPEGYSVSREKKERFSLILESASTNQTSMYLCASSLWSLTGELFFGEGSRLTVL.